These T cell receptor beta chains were read from a single sample in a study of T-cell memory formation after mild COVID-19. TCRdb used MiXCR to reprocess the 5' RACE reads, holding one entry per CDR3 protein. The sample has some 180,000 distinct CDR3 sequences, around 18% seen once. Sequencing was done on a sample of PBMCs or a T cell subset sorted from them (not recorded which). Source of these receptors: a man aged 18 to 29 who had mild COVID-19 (a few samples of this study predate the infection). Cell type and time point are not known. The CDR3 runs from the conserved cysteine through the conserved F or W. A D gene is named only where the DNA matches it firmly. Not every row has a clone size; where given, it reads once, few, many or a size class.

J gene,clone size,D gene,CDR3 length,V gene,CDR3 protein,CDR3 DNA
TRBJ1-6,many,NA,14,TRBV5-1,CASTTGGGGLPLHF,TGCGCCAGCACCACAGGAGGGGGTGGGCTCCCCCTCCACTTT
TRBJ2-5,NA,NA,12,TRBV12-3/TRBV12-4,CASSLASGTQYF,TGTGCCAGCAGTTTAGCTAGCGGGACCCAGTACTTC
TRBJ2-2,NA,NA,14,TRBV28,CASLTGLSTGELFF,TGTGCCAGCCTTACGGGACTGAGCACCGGGGAGCTGTTTTTT
TRBJ2-1,NA,NA,15,TRBV7-2,CASSWTGGVYNEQFF,TGTGCCAGCAGCTGGACTGGCGGCGTGTACAATGAGCAGTTCTTC
TRBJ2-1,few,TRBD2,14,TRBV10-3,CTSGTSGGAGEQFF,TGTACTTCCGGGACTAGCGGGGGGGCTGGTGAGCAGTTCTTC
TRBJ1-4,few,NA,15,TRBV11-2,CASSNSGQPNEKLFF,TGTGCCAGCAGCAATTCAGGACAGCCTAATGAAAAACTGTTTTTT
TRBJ2-7,few,TRBD1,14,TRBV12-3/TRBV12-4,CASSPTTGTGEQYF,TGTGCCAGCAGTCCGACGACAGGGACGGGCGAGCAGTACTTC
TRBJ1-2,NA,NA,15,TRBV12-3/TRBV12-4,CASSLGVSLNYGYTF,TGTGCCAGCAGTTTAGGGGTTAGCCTTAACTATGGCTACACCTTC
TRBJ1-3,few,TRBD1,17,TRBV4-3,CASSRLRGQGSGNTIYF,TGCGCCAGCAGCCGCCTACGCGGACAGGGCTCTGGAAACACCATATATTTT
TRBJ1-4,few,NA,13,TRBV4-2,CASSQDSGEKLFF,TGTGCCAGCAGCCAAGATTCTGGTGAAAAACTGTTTTTT
TRBJ1-1,few,NA,14,TRBV11-2,CASSLLKANTEAFF,TGTGCCAGCAGCTTATTAAAGGCTAACACTGAAGCTTTCTTT
TRBJ2-5,few,TRBD2,15,TRBV5-1,CASSRGLAGDETQYF,TGCGCCAGCAGCAGGGGACTAGCGGGGGATGAGACCCAGTACTTC
TRBJ1-6,few,TRBD1,16,TRBV5-1,CASSAGQTRDNSPLHF,TGCGCCAGCAGCGCGGGACAGACGCGGGATAATTCACCCCTCCACTTT
TRBJ2-3,NA,TRBD2,16,TRBV5-6,CASSLSTSGGGDTQYF,TGTGCCAGCAGCTTGTCCACTAGCGGGGGTGGAGATACGCAGTATTTT
TRBJ1-2,few,NA,16,TRBV9,CASSGETTGFNYGYTF,TGTGCCAGCAGCGGGGAAACCACAGGGTTTAACTATGGCTACACCTTC
TRBJ2-7,NA,TRBD2,17,TRBV4-3,CASSSGLAGMVDYEQYF,TGCGCCAGCAGCTCGGGACTAGCGGGGATGGTCGACTACGAGCAGTACTTC
TRBJ2-6,few,NA,15,TRBV9,CASSVRGPGANVLTF,TGTGCCAGCAGCGTACGAGGGCCTGGGGCCAACGTCCTGACTTTC
TRBJ2-2,few,NA,15,TRBV4-1,CASSPRTDNTGELFF,TGCGCCAGCAGCCCCCGGACAGATAACACCGGGGAGCTGTTTTTT
TRBJ2-1,many,NA,14,TRBV11-2,CASSLTSSYNEQFF,TGTGCCAGCAGCCTCACTAGCTCCTACAATGAGCAGTTCTTC
TRBJ1-5,NA,TRBD1,15,TRBV12-3/TRBV12-4,CASSPSGQGGQPQHF,TGTGCCAGCAGCCCTAGTGGGCAGGGGGGTCAGCCCCAGCATTTT
TRBJ1-1,few,NA,12,TRBV5-1,CASSLSEGRPFF,TGCGCCAGCAGCTTAAGCGAGGGGCGTCCTTTCTTT
TRBJ1-2,NA,TRBD1,14,TRBV20-1,CSARGDRPAYGYTF,TGCAGTGCTAGGGGGGACAGGCCGGCCTATGGCTACACCTTC
TRBJ2-3,few,TRBD1,15,TRBV19,CASSLGQASTDTQYF,TGTGCCAGTAGTTTGGGACAGGCAAGCACAGATACGCAGTATTTT
TRBJ1-4,few,TRBD1,14,TRBV7-9,CASSLTGDGEKLFF,TGTGCCAGCAGCTTGACAGGGGATGGTGAAAAACTGTTTTTT
TRBJ1-4,few,TRBD1,13,TRBV4-2,CASSQKTGESEFF,TGTGCCAGCAGCCAAAAGACAGGGGAGAGTGAGTTTTTT
TRBJ1-1,once,NA,13,TRBV10-1,CATRKEEATEAFF,TGCGCCACCCGTAAGGAGGAGGCCACTGAAGCTTTCTTT
TRBJ1-5,NA,NA,15,TRBV12-3/TRBV12-4,CASQKRDGGNQPQHF,TGTGCCAGTCAGAAAAGGGACGGTGGCAATCAGCCCCAGCATTTT
TRBJ2-7,NA,TRBD2,14,TRBV12-3/TRBV12-4,CASSKAGVTYEQYF,TGTGCCAGCAGTAAAGCGGGGGTGACCTACGAGCAGTACTTC
TRBJ1-1,many,NA,13,TRBV20-1,CSARQTLNTEAFF,TGCAGTGCTAGACAAACACTGAACACTGAAGCTTTCTTT
TRBJ2-3,NA,NA,13,TRBV29-1,CSAKPVGPDTQYF,TGCAGCGCGAAACCGGTAGGCCCAGATACGCAGTATTTT
TRBJ2-2,few,NA,16,TRBV7-2,CASSIGGGVHTGELFF,TGTGCCAGCTCCATAGGGGGGGGAGTACACACCGGGGAGCTGTTTTTT
TRBJ1-3,NA,TRBD1,15,TRBV6-5,CASSIDRVGGNTIYF,TGTGCCAGCAGCATCGACAGGGTTGGTGGAAACACCATATATTTT
TRBJ1-4,NA,TRBD1,15,TRBV9,CASSPRGRDNEKLFF,TGTGCCAGCAGCCCCAGGGGGAGGGATAATGAAAAACTGTTTTTT
TRBJ2-1,many,NA,12,TRBV5-1,CASSSDRNEQFF,TGCGCCAGCAGCTCGGACCGCAATGAGCAGTTCTTC
TRBJ2-3,NA,NA,15,TRBV7-2,CASSRTGLRTDTQYF,TGTGCCAGCAGCAGAACGGGACTCCGCACAGATACGCAGTATTTT
TRBJ1-4,few,TRBD1,19,TRBV6-2/TRBV6-3,CASSYLTYTRDRKREKLFF,TGTGCCAGCAGTTACCTAACATACACCCGGGACAGGAAGCGTGAAAAACTGTTTTTT
TRBJ2-3,few,NA,12,TRBV7-2,CASSFYGRSPYF,TGTGCCAGCAGCTTTTATGGGCGGTCACCGTATTTT
TRBJ1-1,NA,NA,14,TRBV3-1,CASSQKGSGTEAFF,TGTGCCAGCAGCCAGAAGGGGTCGGGCACTGAAGCTTTCTTT
TRBJ2-4,few,NA,15,TRBV20-1,CSAVANQKAKNIQYF,TGCAGTGCTGTGGCCAACCAAAAAGCCAAAAACATTCAGTACTTC
TRBJ1-1,NA,TRBD1,14,TRBV4-3,CASSRRGQGAEAFF,TGCGCCAGCAGCCGCCGGGGACAGGGGGCTGAAGCTTTCTTT
TRBJ1-1,NA,NA,12,TRBV7-2,CASSLDPSVAFF,TGTGCCAGCAGCTTAGATCCGTCCGTGGCTTTCTTT
TRBJ1-5,few,NA,13,TRBV6-2/TRBV6-3,CASTPWGFQPQHF,TGTGCCAGCACCCCCTGGGGTTTTCAGCCCCAGCATTTT
TRBJ1-1,NA,TRBD1,16,TRBV18,CASSPGQQGVGTEAFF,TGTGCCAGCTCACCGGGGCAACAGGGGGTTGGAACTGAAGCTTTCTTT
TRBJ2-5,NA,NA,15,TRBV15,CATSRALERGETQYF,TGTGCCACCAGCAGAGCCCTAGAACGGGGAGAGACCCAGTACTTC
TRBJ1-1,few,TRBD1,13,TRBV10-3,CALTTGVNTEAFF,TGTGCCTTAACGACAGGGGTGAACACTGAAGCTTTCTTT